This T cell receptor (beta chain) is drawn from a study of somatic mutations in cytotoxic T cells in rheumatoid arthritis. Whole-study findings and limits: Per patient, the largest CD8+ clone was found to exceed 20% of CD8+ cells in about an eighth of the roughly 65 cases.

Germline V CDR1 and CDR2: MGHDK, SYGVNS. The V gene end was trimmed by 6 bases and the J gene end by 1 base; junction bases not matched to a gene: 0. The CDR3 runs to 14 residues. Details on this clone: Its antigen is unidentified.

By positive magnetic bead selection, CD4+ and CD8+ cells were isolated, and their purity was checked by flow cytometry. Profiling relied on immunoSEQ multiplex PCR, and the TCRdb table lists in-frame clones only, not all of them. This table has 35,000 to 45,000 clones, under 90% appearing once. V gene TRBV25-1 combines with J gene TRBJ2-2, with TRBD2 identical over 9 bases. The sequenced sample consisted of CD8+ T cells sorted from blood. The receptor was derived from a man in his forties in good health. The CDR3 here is CASRTSGNTGELFF. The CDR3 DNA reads TGTGCCAGCAGGACTAGCGGGAACACCGGGGAGCTGTTTTTT.